This T cell receptor beta chain was observed in a study of cytomegalovirus exposure and HLA in healthy donors (dated by TCRdb to the late 2010s). Study-level background: An earlier analysis of fewer than 750 of the donors reported under 300 Gb of sequence data and 90 million to 120 million unique TCR beta sequences obtained from about 179 million T cells. To decide whether each TCR beta V gene segment behaved as functional or pseudogenic, an earlier analysis of fewer than 750 of the donors relied on high-throughput TCR beta sequencing. Alongside the repertoire data, information on donor age, sex, ethnicity and CMV serostatus was compiled. Rather than drawing on any new phenotypic data, the later analysis identified candidate immune exposures from TCR beta sequences and the way those sequences occurred across donors. Among around 400 genotyped donors of the cohort, an average of approximately 220,000 unique TCR beta nucleotide sequences was sequenced per donor, of which 15% to 20% were non-productive. Typing coverage varied by locus: roughly 629-640 donors for A, B, C, DRB1 and DQB1; approximately 560 for DQA1; over 600 for DPA1; approximately 450 for DPB1. The study used immunosequencing to profile the T cell repertoires of hundreds of subjects and linked those repertoires to cytomegalovirus serostatus. The study aimed to test whether cataloging public T cell receptors could reveal signatures of past pathogen exposure. Several DR-DQ haplotypes were handled as single units for association and clustering because linkage in the cohort was strong. To predict cytomegalovirus infection status, the study brought together high-throughput TCR immunosequencing, statistical association of individual TCRs with disease status, and machine learning. Genome-wide SNP genotypes for about 65% of the roughly 670 donors were used in a later genetic analysis, which treated that subset as a discovery cohort. A later analysis re-analyzed previously published TCR beta repertoires from 550 to 700 donors and added high-resolution HLA genotyping to study TCR occurrence patterns. Of the 398 genotyped donors, over 70% fell in the genetic ancestry cluster associated with self-reported Caucasian donors. Along with the approximately 700-subject first cohort, a separate validation cohort of more than 90 different subjects was used. Around 320 gigabases of sequencing data and 80 million or so unique TCR sequences were included in an early release covering about 700 HLA-typed donors. Every discovery cohort repertoire had been produced on one sequencing platform. Class I and class II HLA loci were covered by the typing at four-digit resolution.

Study-level results and caveats: The authors suggested that the approach could potentially be extended to other disease states and immunological phenotypes. In a later analysis, some 17,000 TCR beta sequences were associated with specific HLA alleles at a false discovery rate of 0.05. Compared with equally common non-associated chains, HLA-associated TCR beta chains in a later analysis were more clonally expanded and had lower generation probabilities. Compared with the approximately 710-donor mean, donors in an Asian-associated ancestry cluster had fewer N-insertions in productive TCRs, according to a later genetic analysis. Because HLA typing was missing for some donors at each locus, association tests included only the typed subset. Most CMV-associated TCR beta chains appeared to be HLA-restricted in a later analysis, and the HLA associations seemed to be driven largely by CMV exposure. In this cohort, only TCR beta chains were sequenced, and detectable features were limited by the absence of alpha or paired-chain data. Across donors, most TCR sequences were observed very rarely, whereas some public TCRs were present in many individuals. The classifier was reported to diagnose cytomegalovirus status with high specificity and sensitivity in both the original cohort and the validation cohort. In a later analysis, several top co-occurrence clusters were reported to appear linked to parvovirus B19, influenza, CMV and Epstein-Barr virus. For the cohort, immune exposure information was limited to CMV serostatus. Linkage disequilibrium might explain the correlated functional status among segregating V segments, but an unknown experimental factor could not be excluded. Sequencing depth was assumed to be roughly uniform across donors in the presence/absence analyses, though that assumption may not hold. A further reported finding was that TCR beta sequences accurately predicted the HLA-A and HLA-B alleles for most subjects in the first cohort. Seventeen rarely observed V segments, including chromosome 9 orphons, were excluded from the earlier analysis of some 590 of the donors because counts were too low. A cluster of highly shared sequence variants was judged likely to be a technical artifact of the sequencing pipeline. A later genetic analysis associated a missense DCLRE1C variant with V-gene and J-gene trimming of TCR beta chains, and an independent cohort replicated the association. The study listed 150 to 200 TCR beta chains as associated with cytomegalovirus. A later analysis found that TCR association rates varied across HLA loci, with DRB1 alleles showing the most associated TCRs and HLA-C alleles the fewest. The 87-base-pair reads could not distinguish some IMGT-functional V segments, including TRBV6-2 and TRBV6-3, so those segments were excluded. Assigning TCR associations to individual alleles was difficult when HLA alleles, especially DR and DQ, strongly co-occurred. In an earlier analysis of about 600 of the donors, most TCR beta V segments appeared in productive rearrangements about 87% or about 30% of the time, broadly matching IMGT annotations. A few of the identified cytomegalovirus-associated TCR beta chains were confirmed in vitro to be specific for cytomegalovirus antigens.

The cohort was made up of about 670 healthy bone marrow donors. At the time of sampling, all cohort members were nominally healthy, though unrecorded immune exposures were likely present. The donor was CMV seropositive and belonged to the group of 250 to 300 seropositive cohort members. A peripheral blood sample was provided by each donor, and peripheral blood mononuclear cells were used for TCR beta sequencing. Genomic DNA extraction from the blood cell samples was performed with the Qiagen DNeasy Blood Extraction Kit. Libraries were constructed by the immunoSEQ multiplex PCR assay. For the multiplex PCR, a mixture combining 60 forward primers for TCR Vbeta segments and 13 reverse primers for TCR Jbeta segments was used. The CDR3 region of rearranged TCR beta genes was amplified from genomic DNA by a multiplex PCR assay. The Illumina HiSeq System was used to sequence the amplified TCR beta libraries as 87-base-pair reads. The source study handled its data this way. A later analysis tallied tens of millions of unique TCR beta chains across the approximately 670 repertoires, and around 10 million of those chains were shared by two or more donors. Raw reads were error-corrected and collapsed into unique sequences with a nearest-neighbor algorithm that merged closely related sequences to remove PCR and sequencing errors. V, D and J gene segments were assigned by aligning CDR3 sequences to IMGT reference sequences. Each retained sequence needed at least a six-nucleotide match to both a V gene segment and a J gene segment. Rearrangements were classified as productive when the CDR3 lacked stop codons and remained in frame with V and J, and all other rearrangements were classified as non-productive. CDR3 was defined according to IMGT convention as the region running from the second conserved V-encoded cysteine to the conserved J-encoded phenylalanine. The earlier analysis of some 580 of the donors excluded any sequence lacking an unambiguous match to a single V gene segment. An earlier analysis of 550 to 650 of the donors classified V segments as functional when productive rearrangements were above 56.7% and as segregating when the standard deviation between donors was above 5%. A statistical classification framework was built to diagnose cytomegalovirus status from the catalog of TCR beta chain sequences. In a later analysis, TCR nucleotide sequences were compared against IMGT/GENE-DB human TR gene sequences so that V and J genes could be assigned. A later analysis assigned CDR3 sequences and most-parsimonious VDJ recombination scenarios with the TCRdist pipeline. In a later analysis, every TCR beta chain was defined by the combination of its CDR3 amino acid sequence and its V-gene family, and reads without a unique V-gene family were dropped. To address suspected cross-contamination and a sequencing artifact, a later analysis removed approximately 600 highly shared, low-generation-probability nucleotide sequences. A later analysis calculated a clonal expansion index for each public chain from normalized within-repertoire ranks of inferred template counts. In a later analysis, generation probabilities were computed with a VDJ recombination model fitted to out-of-frame rearrangements, and the resulting probabilities were checked against IGoR. In a later analysis, hypergeometric tests were used to score TCR-TCR, TCR-HLA and TCR-CMV co-occurrence, with a repertoire-size bias correction applied to TCR pairs. To estimate false discovery rates, a later analysis permuted the HLA or CMV assignments 20 times. A later analysis grouped co-occurring TCRs with DBSCAN, adding TCRdist sequence similarity when clustering within HLA-allele-positive subsets. For co-occurrence clustering, repertoires with fewer than 30,000 or more than 120,000 public chains were excluded, along with roughly five repertoires with anomalous nucleotide sharing. This immuneACCESS table, as held by TCRdb, lists in-frame sequences with V and J called but not all clones. Of the missing ones, under half trace to an unresolved V gene in checked studies; the others have no known cause. V and J calls and clone size are copied from that table; D and trimming were computed from the DNA. The sample includes 130,000 to 150,000 clones, with roughly 80% observed a single time. The ten top clones hold more than 10% of the sample.

Measured from the cysteine to the phenylalanine, the CDR3 is 12 residues long. CDR3 DNA is the only sequence kept; it has 36 bases, read in frame from the first base. Looking up the germline V gene yields CDR1 SQVTM and CDR2 ANQGSEA. V is pruned by 8 bases and J by 7 bases, leaving 6 bases of the junction without a gene match. Comments on this clone: No cognate antigen has been identified for it. No much larger clone is present one base from it, and per-base qualities are unavailable.

The chain is assembled from TRBV29-1 and TRBJ2-7; TRBD2 agrees with 12 junctional bases. This TCR came from a man aged 35-49 years in good health and CMV-seropositive. The specimen was PBMCs. The CDR3 protein sequence reads: CSLTSGSGEQYF. The sequence in DNA is TGCAGCCTGACTAGCGGGAGTGGGGAGCAGTACTTC.